One and the same sample provided the 19 T cell receptor beta chains below, sequenced in a study of blood T cell repertoires in COVID-19. Only in-frame clones appear in the TCRdb table, and some are missing; sequencing was by immunoSEQ multiplex PCR. The sample lists a few hundred thousand clones, around 87% occurring once. Input material: PBMCs or T cells enriched from blood (not recorded which). These receptors were collected from a woman under 30 with acute COVID-19.

The genes are TRBV30 and TRBJ1-3, with a tentative D call TRBD1 (5 bases). V lost 2 bases to trimming and J lost 7 bases, with 18 bases between them. The germline V gene encodes CDR1 GTSNPN and CDR2 SVGIG (reference sequence). This CDR3 has 15 amino acids. CDR3 nucleotide sequence: TGTGCCTGGAGTCCAGCTACGTTTGGGGGGAACACCATATATTTT. Its protein is CAWSPATFGGNTIYF.

The gene calls are TRBV14 and TRBJ2-7, with a possible D match to TRBD2 (6 bases). The V and J ends lost 4 bases and 0 bases respectively, with 16 bases between them. Looked up from germline, CDR1 is SGHDN and CDR2 is FVKESK. The CDR3 consists of 16 residues. The CDR3 here is CASSPDPGESSYEQYF. The CDR3 DNA sequence: TGTGCCAGCAGCCCGGACCCGGGGGAGAGCTCCTACGAGCAGTACTTC.

This chain joins TRBV29-1 and TRBJ2-1, with 7 bases aligning to TRBD2. V was clipped by 6 bases and J by 7 bases; unmatched bases: 6. This CDR3 spans 12 amino acids. CDR1 is SQVTM, CDR2 ANQGSEA, per germline. DNA for the CDR3: TGCAGCGTCAGTGGGAGGGTGAATGAGCAGTTCTTC. Translating gives CSVSGRVNEQFF.

Comments on this clone: Within the sample, other DNA sequences also encode this same CDR3. The chain's CDR3 is CASSLGGGNQPQHF. The CDR3 nucleotides are TGTGCCAGCAGTTTGGGAGGTGGCAATCAGCCCCAGCATTTT. The chain carries TRBV28 and TRBJ1-5; D is unresolved. Germline assignment: CDR1 MDHEN and CDR2 SYDVKM. The CDR3 runs 14 residues. V was trimmed by 3 bases and J by 2 bases, leaving 8 bases between them.

This chain joins TRBV7-9 and TRBJ2-5; 7 bases match TRBD2. The junction had 10 bases not matched to a gene; V was cut back by 7 bases and J by 2 bases. The CDR3 has 15 residues. CDR1 is SEHNR, CDR2 FQNEAQ, per germline (reference sequence). This chain's CDR3 is CASTNGEGRQETQYF. The CDR3 DNA reads TGTGCCAGCACCAATGGGGAGGGGCGGCAAGAGACCCAGTACTTC.

The chain is built from TRBV10-1 and TRBJ2-1; 8 nucleotides agree with TRBD2. The CDR3 is made up of 15 amino acids. Germline V gene sequence: CDR1 WNHNN, CDR2 SYGVQD (reference sequence). Trimming at V came to 2 bases and at J to 10 bases, leaving 10 bases not matched to a gene. CDR3 nucleotide sequence: TGCGCCAGCAGTGAGAATCAAGCGGGAGCAGAGGAGCAGTTCTTC. Amino acids: CASSENQAGAEEQFF.

The V gene is TRBV5-1, the J gene TRBJ2-5, with D possibly matching TRBD1 (6 bases). Trimming cost V 4 bases and J 4 bases, with 23 bases left between them. The CDR3 has 17 amino acids. Per germline, CDR1 SGHRS and CDR2 YFSETQ. In DNA form, the CDR3 reads TGCGCCAGCAGCGTACAGCCAGGGGATTTGGGGACAGAGACCCAGTACTTC. Its translation is CASSVQPGDLGTETQYF. Full variable domain (missing parts from reference TRBV5-1 and TRBJ2-5): KAGVTQTPRYLIKTRGQQVTLSCSPISGHRSVSWYQQTPGQGLQFLFEYFSETQRNKGNFPGRFSGRQFSNSRSEMNVSTLELGDSALYLCASSVQPGDLGTETQYFGPGTRLLVL.

This clone was picked up one time. Written as DNA, the CDR3 is TGTGCGAGCGTAGGGCAGGGGAACACCGGGGAGCTGTTTTTT. Protein sequence: CASVGQGNTGELFF. The chain has TRBV19 and TRBJ2-2; tentatively, D is TRBD1 (5 bases). CDR1 LNHDA and CDR2 SQIVND come from the germline V gene (reference sequence). The length of the CDR3 is 14 residues.

This sequence joins TRBV10-3 and TRBJ1-3, with D possibly matching TRBD1 (6 bases). The CDR3 sequence is 15 residues long. CDR1 and CDR2 (germline): ENHRY, SYGVKD. Between the trimmed V and J ends, which lost 3 bases and 6 bases, there was a span of 15 bases. The CDR3 loop is CAISDGGSIENTIYF. The CDR3 region has the DNA TGTGCCATCAGTGATGGGGGCTCTATTGAAAACACCATATATTTT.

In its sample, this clone was seen a few times. This chain uses TRBV7-9 with TRBJ1-5; no clear D. Trimming pared 8 bases from V and 4 bases from J, leaving 21 bases between. Germline CDR1 reads SEHNR; CDR2 reads FQNEAQ (reference sequence). CDR3 length: 16 amino acids. For the CDR3, the DNA is TGTGCCAGCCCGTTGGACTCATTAGCTGGGAATCAGCCCCAGCATTTT. Amino acid sequence: CASPLDSLAGNQPQHF. Filled out from reference TRBV7-9 and TRBJ1-5, the complete variable domain reads DTGVSQNPRHKITKRGQNVTFRCDPISEHNRLYWYRQTLGQGPEFLTYFQNEAQLEKSRLLSDRFSAERPKGSFSTLEIQRTEQGDSAMYLCASPLDSLAGNQPQHFGDGTRLSIL.

This sequence joins TRBV5-4 and TRBJ2-1; tentatively, D is TRBD2 (5 bases). CDR3 length: 16 residues. V lost 0 bases, J lost 1 base, and 11 bases lay in between. From germline, CDR1 is SGHNT and CDR2 YYREEE (reference sequence). The CDR3 spells CASSLGLALSYNEQFF. CDR3 nucleotides: TGTGCCAGCAGCTTGGGGCTAGCCCTTTCCTACAATGAGCAGTTCTTC.

V is TRBV28 and J is TRBJ2-7, with TRBD2 matching 8 bases. The V gene end was trimmed by 7 bases and the J gene end by 4 bases; junction bases not matched to a gene: 18. CDR1 is MDHEN, CDR2 SYDVKM, per germline. The CDR3 has 17 residues. The DNA for the CDR3 is TGTGCCAGCACTGGGCTAGCGGGTGGGATTCTCCGATACGAGCAGTACTTC. This gives the protein CASTGLAGGILRYEQYF.

This chain links TRBV27 with TRBJ2-7; tentative D call: TRBD2 (6 bases). Germline V lookup: CDR1 MNHEY, CDR2 SMNVEV (reference sequence). This CDR3 has 14 residues. Trimming took off 5 bases at V and 2 bases at J, with 13 bases between the two ends. The CDR3 is CASSHKAGTYEQYF. The CDR3, as DNA: TGTGCCAGCAGTCACAAGGCGGGGACCTACGAGCAGTACTTC.

The CDR3 DNA reads TGTGCCAGCAGTTTAGGTTGGAGGTTGAACACTGAAGCTTTCTTT. Amino acids: CASSLGWRLNTEAFF. This chain uses TRBV28 with TRBJ1-1, with D unresolved. Germline lookup yields CDR1 MDHEN and CDR2 SYDVKM. This CDR3 contains 15 residues. Trimming stripped 2 bases from V and 0 bases from J, with 10 bases between. Based on the CDR3 plus reference TRBV28 and TRBJ1-1, the full variable domain is DVKVTQSSRYLVKRTGEKVFLECVQDMDHENMFWYRQDPGLGLRLIYFSYDVKMKEKGDIPEGYSVSREKKERFSLILESASTNQTSMYLCASSLGWRLNTEAFFGQGTRLTVV.

The chain has TRBV7-9 and TRBJ2-7, with 9 bases lining up with TRBD1. The germline CDR1 and CDR2 sequences are SEHNR and FQNEAQ (reference sequence). The CDR3 is 15 residues long. V trimming: 2 bases; J trimming: 1 base; junction bases outside the gene matches: 3. The CDR3 bases are TGTGCCAGCAGCTTAACAGGGGGCGCATCCTACGAGCAGTACTTC. Protein product: CASSLTGGASYEQYF.

The chain's CDR3 is CASVPLAGEGNEQFF. The CDR3 bases are TGTGCCAGCGTTCCCCTAGCGGGAGAGGGGAATGAGCAGTTCTTC. The chain has TRBV6-5 and TRBJ2-1; 10 bases fit TRBD2. CDR3 length: 15 residues. With 8 bases clipped from V and 7 bases from J, the junction kept 11 bases outside the gene matches. Germline CDR1 is MNHEY and CDR2 is SVGAGI.

The V and J genes are TRBV7-3 and TRBJ2-1; 9 bases align to TRBD2. The CDR3 contains 13 residues. V lost 5 bases, J lost 12 bases, and 8 bases stayed unmatched. Germline CDR1 reads SGHTA; CDR2 reads FQGTGA. CDR3 in amino acids: CASSTNSGSGQFF. CDR3 in DNA: TGTGCCAGCAGCACCAATAGCGGGAGTGGGCAGTTCTTC.

The V gene is TRBV30, the J gene TRBJ2-1, with D maybe TRBD2 (6 bases). Germline V gives CDR1 GTSNPN, CDR2 SVGIG (reference sequence). The CDR3 runs to 13 residues. Trimming left V 7 bases short and J 0 bases short, with 10 bases between. CDR3 sequence reads: CASDGSSYNEQFF. The CDR3 region has the DNA TGTGCCTCTGACGGGAGCTCCTACAATGAGCAGTTCTTC.

The chain couples TRBV6-4 to TRBJ1-6; the D gene is possibly TRBD1 (5 bases). Looked up from germline, CDR1 is MRHNA and CDR2 is SNTAGT. The CDR3 contains 15 residues. V was cut by 2 bases and J by 7 bases, with 12 bases left in between. The CDR3 reads CASSDLPGENSPLHF. CDR3 DNA sequence: TGTGCCAGCAGTGACCTCCCGGGGGAAAATTCACCCCTCCACTTT.